This TCR beta chain emerged from a study of blood T cell repertoires in COVID-19. Looking at the study overall: COVID-19 samples collected from the United States, Italy and Spain covered acute and convalescent phases. PBMCs, B-cell-depleted T cells, or T cells provided the cDNA or gDNA that made up the material.

Germline CDR1 is KGHSH and CDR2 is LQKENI. V was pared by 3 bases and J by 6 bases, with 13 bases between. The CDR3 runs 14 residues. Original data processing: Estimation of nucleated cell counts was performed using reference gene primer amplification. Repertoires were generated with immunoSEQ multiplex PCR, while TCRdb's copy carries only in-frame clones and drops some. From that table come the V and J calls and clone size; the DNA was used to work out D and trimming. Found here are about 270,000 clones, 75% to 90% of them singletons; the top ten hold roughly 8.6%. Sequencing input: peripheral blood. This chain links TRBV18 with TRBJ2-3; D possibly corresponds to TRBD1 (6 bases). This receptor was taken from a human donor in a cohort sampled during active COVID-19. The CDR3 DNA is TGTGCCAGCTCACCGAGCTTGGGGGCGGATACGCAGTATTTT. It specifies CASSPSLGADTQYF.